Each of the 3 T cell receptor beta chains below was sequenced from the same sample in a study of vaccination and CD4 T cells after COVID-19. Their cognate antigens are unknown. The treatment: roughly ten-day PBMC culture with coronavirus spike peptide pools or control peptides (ViraFEST assay). Oncomine TCR Beta short-read sequencing was applied to DNA from cultured CD4+ T cells. Using its own MiXCR run on the PCR reads, TCRdb lists one record per CDR3 protein. The sample includes roughly 14,000 distinct CDR3 sequences, roughly 41% of them seen just once. Sequencing was performed on CD4+ T cells from blood, cultured in vitro, taken before SARS-CoV-2 vaccination. The receptors shown here come from a human donor who had recovered from COVID-19.

The rearrangement links TRBV4-2 to TRBJ2-7; D possibly corresponds to TRBD2 (6 bases). Trimming took off 0 bases at V and 2 bases at J, with 11 bases between the two ends. Per germline, CDR1 LGHNA and CDR2 YNFKEQ. This CDR3 comprises 15 residues. CDR3 sequence reads: CASSQDLRGAYEQYF. The CDR3 DNA follows: TGTGCCAGCAGCCAAGATCTCCGCGGGGCCTACGAGCAGTACTTC.

The chain recombines TRBV18 with TRBJ2-2; D not certain. The V gene lost 2 bases and the J gene lost 5 bases, with 12 bases spanning the gap. The V gene's germline CDR1 is KGHSH and CDR2 LQKENI. This CDR3 is 15 amino acids long. CDR3 bases: TGTGCCAGCTCACCAGAGGTGGTTCAGACCGGGGAGCTGTTTTTT. It yields the protein CASSPEVVQTGELFF.

CDR3: CASSLGLAVSTDTQYF. For the CDR3, the DNA is TGTGCCAGCAGCTTAGGTCTAGCGGTTAGCACAGATACGCAGTATTTT. The rearrangement joins TRBV7-9 to TRBJ2-3, with TRBD2 matching 7 bases. The CDR3 runs 16 residues. V lost 1 base and J lost 0; bases outside the gene matches: 4. Per the germline V gene, CDR1 is SEHNR and CDR2 is FQNEAQ (reference sequence). Based on the CDR3 plus reference TRBV7-9 and TRBJ2-3, the full variable domain is DTGVSQNPRHKITKRGQNVTFRCDPISEHNRLYWYRQTLGQGPEFLTYFQNEAQLEKSRLLSDRFSAERPKGSFSTLEIQRTEQGDSAMYLCASSLGLAVSTDTQYFGPGTRLTVL.